This T cell receptor (beta chain) was captured by sequencing in a study of CD8 T cell repertoires and HIV-1 epitope variants (dated by TCRdb to 2018 to 2021). For the study in its entirety: In separate culture wells, T cells were stimulated with each of twenty-five peptides that represented autologous and known Gag and Nef epitope variants. Among the control conditions were a peptide pool of CMV, EBV and flu, the Ebola AY9 epitope serving as a negative control, and a well with no peptide. Three Gag epitope families and Nef HW9 and YT9 were included among the tested epitopes. Using the EasySep Human T Cell Enrichment Kit, T cells were enriched and then co-cultured with an equal number of autologous T cell-negative cells acting as antigen-presenting cells. The cultures were grown for less than 11 days in IMDM with gentamicin, and half of the media was changed on days 3 and 7 with IL-2, IL-7 and IL-15 added. An aliquot of 1M T cells was saved as an uncultured baseline condition, separate from the 75 to 95 T cell cultures. A total of roughly 78 T cell cultures were run, with each culture condition performed in triplicate except for one peptide, which was performed in duplicate. Paper-wide results and their limitations: Fewer than ten antigen-specific TCR beta clonotypes were identified, of which 6 or 7 appeared to be cross-reactive for autologous or known escape epitope variants. Five or six clonotypes recognized the Nef KF9 family and one the HW9 family, with no responses to the TAALDMSHF plasma variant. Only TCR beta chains were identified by the assay, and proliferation to antigen, not T cell function or cytokine profile, was indicated.

The EasySep Human CD8+ T Cell Enrichment Kit was used on day 10 to isolate CD8+ T cells from every culture. TCR beta CDR3 regions were sequenced at survey depth on the immunoSEQ platform. The QIAamp DNA micro kit was used to extract genomic DNA from every cultured and uncultured CD8+ T cell population. The original methods were these. Samples with fewer than 5,000 productive reads were excluded, resulting in the removal of about 6.5% of the 75 HIV peptide-stimulated cultures. Sequences were trimmed to CDR3 by a MANAFEST web app, and nonproductive sequences, CDR3s under 5 amino acids, and sequences not starting with C or ending with F/W were removed. For a clonotype to count as antigen-specific, the clonotype had to expand relative to the no-peptide control in at least 2 of 3 replicates at FDR 0.01, and only within one epitope family. A frequency at least fivefold higher than in wells stimulated with peptides from other epitope families was additionally required for specific clonotypes. TCRdb provides this immuneACCESS table in a form limited to in-frame rearrangements. Some clones are lacking; in checked studies, under half of them reflect an unresolved V gene, and why the rest are absent is not known. The D gene and trimming were derived from the DNA, and the V and J assignments and clone size from that table. Present in this sample are around 2,000 clones, around 70% of which were seen just once. Roughly 44% of the sample is taken by the ten largest.

The CDR3, cysteine through phenylalanine, is 13 amino acids long. This entry keeps only the CDR3 DNA: 39 bases, framed from base 1. Relative to germline, V is 0 bases shorter and J is 9 bases shorter, with 7 bases between their ends. CDR1 and CDR2 were assigned from the germline V gene as SGHDT and YYEEEE. This clone occurred once. This receptor's antigen is unknown. No base-level quality is on record; no much larger clone is a single base apart. Material for sequencing was cultured CD8+ T cells derived from PBMCs. This clonotype originated in a male donor with HIV. The V gene is TRBV5-6 and the J gene is TRBJ1-6; the D gene assignment is ambiguous. In nucleotides, the sequence is TGTGCCAGCAGCTTGGGTGCGGTTTCACCCCTCCACTTT. This yields the protein CASSLGAVSPLHF.